The 19 T cell receptor beta chains presented below share a single source sample, sequenced in a study of blood T cell repertoires in COVID-19. Profiled with immunoSEQ multiplex PCR; TCRdb holds only in-frame clones, not every one. The sample carries tens of thousands of clones, under 90% recorded once. Sequencing was performed on peripheral blood. These receptors were obtained from a woman older than 75 with acute or convalescent COVID-19.

The CDR3 reads CATSRDLEAGGLEYEQYF. The CDR3 nucleotides read TGTGCCACCAGCAGAGATCTAGAAGCGGGAGGGCTTGAATACGAGCAGTACTTC. The chain is built from TRBV15 and TRBJ2-7; 10 bases map to TRBD2. The CDR3 totals 18 residues. V shed 0 bases and J 4 bases; nucleotides not matched to a gene: 12. Germline lookup yields CDR1 LNHNV and CDR2 YYDKDF (reference sequence).

In its sample, this clone was seen a few times. The chain has TRBV9 and TRBJ2-7; D may be TRBD2 (5 bases). V gave up 3 bases and J gave up 0 bases, with 19 bases separating them. Germline CDR1 SGDLS, CDR2 YYNGEE. The CDR3 is 17 amino acids. The DNA of the CDR3 is TGTGCCAGCAGCGAGGGCCTTGAGGACTTAAACTCCTACGAGCAGTACTTC. Amino acid sequence: CASSEGLEDLNSYEQYF.

This chain links TRBV6-1 with TRBJ2-3; D is perhaps TRBD2 (7 bases). The CDR3 extends over 17 amino acids. Germline-derived CDR1 and CDR2 are MNHNS and SASEGT. V shed 2 bases and J shed 1 base, with 16 bases lying between them. CDR3 DNA sequence: TGTGCCAGCAGTGAAACCCCCCGGGGGGCCCGCACAGATACGCAGTATTTT. Protein product: CASSETPRGARTDTQYF.

The CDR3 DNA follows: TGTGCCAGCTCACCCCTTAGAAGTAGCAATCAGCCCCAGCATTTT. Translation: CASSPLRSSNQPQHF. J is TRBJ1-5 and V is TRBV18; no clear D. The V end was cut by 3 bases, the J end by 0 bases, with 9 bases between. The CDR3 covers 15 residues. Per the germline V gene, CDR1 is KGHSH and CDR2 is LQKENI.

This clone has a handful of counts. The rearrangement uses TRBV10-1 and TRBJ2-7; the D gene is possibly TRBD2 (5 bases). The V gene lost 9 bases and the J gene lost 0 bases, with 12 bases spanning the gap. Germline V gene sequence: CDR1 WNHNN, CDR2 SYGVQD (reference sequence). The CDR3 is 13 residues long. The CDR3 bases are TGCGCCAGTTTGAGCGGAGCCTCCTACGAGCAGTACTTC. Amino acids: CASLSGASYEQYF.

The chain links TRBV19 to TRBJ1-1; TRBD1 matches 8 bases. This CDR3 is 14 amino acids long. CDR1 is LNHDA, CDR2 SQIVND, per germline (reference sequence). V lost 6 bases, J lost 5 bases, and 8 bases stayed unmatched. The CDR3: CASRLTGGRTEAFF. As DNA, the CDR3 is TGTGCCAGTAGGTTAACAGGGGGTCGGACTGAAGCTTTCTTT.

The chain links TRBV19 to TRBJ2-2, with D unclear. V lost 0 bases and J lost 0, with 5 bases in between. CDR3 length: 15 residues. Germline V gene sequence: CDR1 LNHDA, CDR2 SQIVND (reference sequence). The chain's CDR3 is CASSIEQPNTGELFF. The CDR3 DNA follows: TGTGCCAGTAGTATAGAACAACCGAACACCGGGGAGCTGTTTTTT.

This chain connects TRBV7-2 to TRBJ2-1; TRBD1 matches at 7 bases. V was pared by 5 bases and J by 0 bases, with 7 bases of the junction left unmatched. Per germline, CDR1 SGHTA and CDR2 FQGNSA. The CDR3 loop spans 16 amino acids. Here the CDR3 DNA reads TGTGCCAGCAGCCCCTGGGACAGAAGCTCCTACAATGAGCAGTTCTTC. Amino acid sequence: CASSPWDRSSYNEQFF.

This clone was picked up one time. Here the CDR3 reads CASRGTREHSYEQYF. CDR3 DNA: TGTGCCAGCAGGGGTACGCGGGAGCATTCCTACGAGCAGTACTTC. The V and J genes are TRBV6-5 and TRBJ2-7; TRBD2 aligns across 7 bases. J gave up 1 base and V 6 bases, and 9 bases lay outside the gene matches. Germline lookup yields CDR1 MNHEY and CDR2 SVGAGI. This CDR3 is built from 15 residues.

The genes are TRBV6-1 and TRBJ1-4; maybe TRBD1 (5 bases). Trimming left V 4 bases short and J 4 bases short, with 16 bases between. Per the germline V gene, CDR1 is MNHNS and CDR2 is SASEGT. The CDR3 runs to 16 residues. CDR3 DNA: TGTGCCAGCAGTGGGTCGACAGTGGGTTATAATGAAAAACTGTTTTTT. Amino acid sequence: CASSGSTVGYNEKLFF.

The chain couples TRBV10-1 to TRBJ2-2; no reliable D call. The CDR3 runs to 15 residues. The V gene's germline CDR1 is WNHNN and CDR2 SYGVQD (reference sequence). Trimming left V 0 bases short and J 2 bases short, with 7 bases between. DNA of the CDR3: TGCGCCAGCAGTGAGTCGAGAGGAAACACCGGGGAGCTGTTTTTT. Amino acids: CASSESRGNTGELFF.

V gene TRBV4-3 combines with J gene TRBJ2-5; 7 bases match TRBD2. Trimming removed 0 bases from V and 4 bases from J; junction bases left unmatched: 11. Germline V gene lookup returns CDR1 LGHNA and CDR2 YSLEER. The CDR3 is made up of 17 amino acids. Written as DNA, the CDR3 is TGCGCCAGCAGCCAAGATTTGGGCGGGAGCCCCCGAGAGACCCAGTACTTC. This encodes CASSQDLGGSPRETQYF.

V gene TRBV4-3 combines with J gene TRBJ1-4; unclear D gene. The germline gives CDR1 LGHNA, CDR2 YSLEER. This CDR3 has 13 residues. Trimming removed 6 bases from V and 8 bases from J, with 13 bases in between. The CDR3 here is CASSPRDSEKLFF. The CDR3 nucleotides read TGCGCCAGCAGTCCGCGTGACTCGGAAAAACTGTTTTTT.

This clone has more than one count but fewer than ten. J is TRBJ1-1 and V is TRBV5-5; TRBD1 matches 8 bases. CDR1 is SGHKS and CDR2 is YYEKEE in the germline V gene (reference sequence). Trimming at V came to 2 bases and at J to 0 bases, leaving 3 bases not matched to a gene. The CDR3 contains 15 residues. The CDR3 reads CASSFGTGLNTEAFF. CDR3 DNA sequence: TGTGCCAGCAGCTTTGGGACAGGACTGAACACTGAAGCTTTCTTT.

The CDR3 DNA follows: TGTGCCAGTAGTATCGTCGGCCAGAGACAGGGGGCGGATGGCTACACCTTC. Its translation is CASSIVGQRQGADGYTF. The chain couples TRBV19 to TRBJ1-2; 10 nucleotides line up with TRBD1. Germline-derived CDR1 and CDR2 are LNHDA and SQIVND (reference sequence). The CDR3 extends over 17 amino acids. The junction had 13 bases not matched to a gene; V was cut back by 3 bases and J by 6 bases.

The chain carries TRBV9 and TRBJ2-5; a weak D match, TRBD1 (5 bases). Trimming pared 0 bases from V and 3 bases from J, leaving 9 bases between. This CDR3 spans 14 amino acids. CDR1 is SGDLS and CDR2 is YYNGEE in the germline V gene. The CDR3 bases are TGTGCCAGCAGCGTAGCCCCGACAGAAGAGACCCAGTACTTC. It codes for CASSVAPTEETQYF.

This chain connects TRBV6-5 to TRBJ2-7; 8 positions agree with TRBD1. The trim removed 8 bases at V and 6 bases at J, leaving 9 bases unmatched. The CDR3 sequence is 13 residues long. CDR1 is MNHEY and CDR2 is SVGAGI in the germline V gene. The CDR3 nucleotides are TGTGCCAGCCGCCCTCCCGGGACAGGCGAGCAGTACTTC. Translated, it gives CASRPPGTGEQYF.

The chain couples TRBV10-2 to TRBJ1-2; 11 bases align to TRBD1. The CDR3 runs to 19 residues. J gave up 4 bases and V 4 bases, and 17 bases lay outside the gene matches. Germline-derived CDR1 and CDR2 are WSHSY and SAAADI. In DNA form, the CDR3 reads TGCGCCAGCAGTGGGGTGCCCTGGGACAGGGGGTACGTCGGCTATGGCTACACCTTC. It is translated as CASSGVPWDRGYVGYGYTF.

The rearrangement links TRBV7-8 to TRBJ2-5, with D perhaps TRBD1 (8 bases). Germline V lookup: CDR1 SGHVS, CDR2 FQNEAQ. This CDR3 comprises 18 residues. Trimming removed 5 bases at V and 2 bases at J, with 24 bases between. Written as DNA, the CDR3 is TGTGCCAGCAGCCGTAGGGGAGGGACAGGAAAAGATCAAGAGACCCAGTACTTC. It encodes CASSRRGGTGKDQETQYF.